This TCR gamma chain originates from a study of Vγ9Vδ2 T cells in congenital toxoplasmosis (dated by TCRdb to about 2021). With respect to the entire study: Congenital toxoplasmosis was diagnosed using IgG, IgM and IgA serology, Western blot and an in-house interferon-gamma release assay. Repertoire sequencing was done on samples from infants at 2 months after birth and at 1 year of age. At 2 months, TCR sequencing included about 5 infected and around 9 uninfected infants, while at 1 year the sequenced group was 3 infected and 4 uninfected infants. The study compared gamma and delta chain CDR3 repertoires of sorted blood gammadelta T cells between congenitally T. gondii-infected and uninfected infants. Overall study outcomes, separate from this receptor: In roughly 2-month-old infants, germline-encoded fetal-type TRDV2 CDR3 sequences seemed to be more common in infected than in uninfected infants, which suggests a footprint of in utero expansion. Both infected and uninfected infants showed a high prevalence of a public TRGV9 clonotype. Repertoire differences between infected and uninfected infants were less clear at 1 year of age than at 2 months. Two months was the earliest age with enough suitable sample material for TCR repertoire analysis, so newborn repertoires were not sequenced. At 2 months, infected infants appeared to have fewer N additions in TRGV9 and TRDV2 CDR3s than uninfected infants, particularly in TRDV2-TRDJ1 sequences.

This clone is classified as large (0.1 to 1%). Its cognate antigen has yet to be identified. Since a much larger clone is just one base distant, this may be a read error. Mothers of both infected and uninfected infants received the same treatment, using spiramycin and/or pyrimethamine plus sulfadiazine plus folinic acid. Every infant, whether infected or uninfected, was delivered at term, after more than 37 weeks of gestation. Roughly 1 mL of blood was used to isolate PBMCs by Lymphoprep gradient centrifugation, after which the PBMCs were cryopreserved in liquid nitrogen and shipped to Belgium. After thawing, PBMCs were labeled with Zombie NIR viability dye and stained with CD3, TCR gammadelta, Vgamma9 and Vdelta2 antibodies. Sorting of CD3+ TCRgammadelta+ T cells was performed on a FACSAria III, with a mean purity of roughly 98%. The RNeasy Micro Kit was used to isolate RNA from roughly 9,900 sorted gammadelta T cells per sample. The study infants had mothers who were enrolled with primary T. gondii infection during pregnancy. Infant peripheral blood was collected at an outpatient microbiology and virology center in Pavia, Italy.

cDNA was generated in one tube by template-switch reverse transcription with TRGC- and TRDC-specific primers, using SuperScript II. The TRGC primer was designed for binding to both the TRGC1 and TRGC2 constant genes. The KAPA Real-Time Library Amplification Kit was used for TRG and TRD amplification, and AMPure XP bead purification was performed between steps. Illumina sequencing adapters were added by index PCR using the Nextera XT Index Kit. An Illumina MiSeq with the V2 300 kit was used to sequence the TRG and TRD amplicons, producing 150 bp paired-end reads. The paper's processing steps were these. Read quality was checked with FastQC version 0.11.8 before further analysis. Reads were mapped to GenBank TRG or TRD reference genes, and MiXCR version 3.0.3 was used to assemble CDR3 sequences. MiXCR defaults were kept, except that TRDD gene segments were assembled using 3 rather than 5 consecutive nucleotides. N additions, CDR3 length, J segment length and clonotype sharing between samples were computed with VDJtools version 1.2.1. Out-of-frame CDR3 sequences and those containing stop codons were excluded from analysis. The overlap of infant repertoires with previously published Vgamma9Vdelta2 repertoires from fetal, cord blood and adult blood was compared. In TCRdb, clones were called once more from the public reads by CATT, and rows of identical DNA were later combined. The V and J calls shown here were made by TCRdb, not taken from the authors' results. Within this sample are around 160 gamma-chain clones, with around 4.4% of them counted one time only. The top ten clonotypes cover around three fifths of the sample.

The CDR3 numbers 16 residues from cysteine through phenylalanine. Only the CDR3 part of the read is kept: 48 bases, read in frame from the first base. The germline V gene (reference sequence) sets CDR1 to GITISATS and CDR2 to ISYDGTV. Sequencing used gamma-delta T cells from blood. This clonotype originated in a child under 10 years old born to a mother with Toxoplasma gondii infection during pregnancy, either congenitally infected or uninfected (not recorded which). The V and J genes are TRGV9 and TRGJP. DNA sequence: TGTACCTTGTGGGAGGTGAAAGAGTTGGGCAAAAAAATCAAGGTATTT. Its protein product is CTLWEVKELGKKIKVF.